This TCR beta chain was found in a study of control samples from healthy donors and cancer patients. The method was immunoSEQ multiplex PCR; TCRdb's version includes in-frame clones alone and lacks a portion of them. The sample has around 130,000 clones; approximately 90% are singletons. The receptor's source is a man between 25 and 39 years old in good health. The sample was blood.

The CDR3 region is CASKLQGAREKLFF. CDR3 in DNA: TGTGCCAGCAAACTACAGGGGGCGCGGGAAAAACTGTTTTTT. The J gene is TRBJ1-4, the V gene TRBV5-5, with 9 bases identical to TRBD1. V gave up 6 bases and J gave up 8 bases; unmatched junction bases: 8. Germline CDR1 and CDR2: SGHKS and YYEKEE (reference sequence). The length of the CDR3 is 14 residues.